A selection of T cell receptor beta chains follows, all from one sample in a study of T-cell memory formation after mild COVID-19. TCRdb passed the 5' RACE reads through MiXCR, listing each CDR3 protein once. The table records approximately 440,000 distinct CDR3 sequences, around 20% of them present only once. Sequenced: PBMCs or a T cell subset sorted from them (not recorded which). The receptors here all came from an adult woman who had mild COVID-19 (a few samples of this study predate the infection). Cell type and time point are not known. CDR3s include the opening cysteine and the closing phenylalanine or tryptophan. The D gene is left open where the match is weak. Only some rows state a clone size, as once, few, many or a class for expanded clones.

cdr3_nt cdr3_aa d_call j_call clone_size v_call
TGTGCCAGCAGTTTAGACCCTGGGACTCAAGAGACCCAGTACTTC CASSLDPGTQETQYF - TRBJ2-5 - TRBV12-3/TRBV12-4
TGTGCCAGCAGCTCTCAACCAATGGGTTACCAAGAGACCCAGTACTTC CASSSQPMGYQETQYF - TRBJ2-5 many TRBV7-9
TGTGCCAGCAGTCCCTGGGACCCCGGGATAGCTGAAGCTTTCTTT CASSPWDPGIAEAFF - TRBJ1-1 - TRBV12-3/TRBV12-4
TGCGCCAGCAGCCGCCGGACAGGGGTTTTCACCGGGGAGCTGTTTTTT CASSRRTGVFTGELFF TRBD1 TRBJ2-2 - TRBV5-1
TGCAGTGCCCCCGGCAGGGGGAGTTCCTACAATGAGCAGTTCTTC CSAPGRGSSYNEQFF TRBD1 TRBJ2-1 few TRBV20-1
TGTGCCAGCAGCTTGGTCAGGGATCGCACAGATACGCAGTATTTT CASSLVRDRTDTQYF - TRBJ2-3 - TRBV5-5
TGCGCCAGCAGCCACACCCACGTCCCGGGACTAGCGGGACCCCGGCCCGAGACCCAGTACTTC CASSHTHVPGLAGPRPETQYF TRBD2 TRBJ2-5 - TRBV4-3
TGTGCCAGCAGCTTAGATTACAATAGCGGGGAGACCCAGTACTTC CASSLDYNSGETQYF TRBD2 TRBJ2-5 - TRBV11-2
TGTGCCAGCAGCGTCCGTCGCAGTTACGAGCAGTACTTC CASSVRRSYEQYF - TRBJ2-7 few TRBV11-2
TGTGCCAGCAGTTTGCGGCAGTATAGCAATCAGCCCCAGCATTTT CASSLRQYSNQPQHF - TRBJ1-5 - TRBV12-3/TRBV12-4
TGCAGCGTCCGACAGGGGGCGTCCTATAATTCACCCCTCCACTTT CSVRQGASYNSPLHF TRBD1 TRBJ1-6 - TRBV29-1
TGTGCCAGCTCGCGGACAGGGGCTGGGGCCAACGTCCTGACTTTC CASSRTGAGANVLTF TRBD1 TRBJ2-6 few TRBV18
TGTGCCAGCAGCCGCCTGTGGTCCTACAATGAGCAGTTCTTC CASSRLWSYNEQFF - TRBJ2-1 few TRBV6-6
TGTGCCACCAGCCTAAGAGGGACAGGGGGTAGCTACGAGCAGTACTTC CATSLRGTGGSYEQYF TRBD1 TRBJ2-7 - TRBV15
TGTGCCAGCAGCCTCGACTCAGGGTTGCCTAACTATGGCTACACCTTC CASSLDSGLPNYGYTF - TRBJ1-2 - TRBV7-9
TGCGCCAGCAGCTTGGACCCACAGGGCTCGTCAAACATTCAGTACTTC CASSLDPQGSSNIQYF - TRBJ2-4 once TRBV5-1
TGTGCCAGCAGATCAACAGGGGAAAAGACCCAGTACTTC CASRSTGEKTQYF TRBD1 TRBJ2-5 many TRBV12-3/TRBV12-4
TGTGCCAGCTCACCTGGCCCAGGGGGCATCTCAGCAACCTACGAGCAGTACTTC CASSPGPGGISATYEQYF TRBD1 TRBJ2-7 few TRBV18
TGTGCCACCAGCAAAGAAAACAGGGGGGCTGAAGCTTTCTTT CATSKENRGAEAFF TRBD1 TRBJ1-1 - TRBV15
TGTGCCAGCAGCTTAGCCACTAGTCTTCGCACAGATACGCAGTATTTT CASSLATSLRTDTQYF - TRBJ2-3 - TRBV7-2
TGTGCCAGCAGCTTACAGCCGGTGGGGGGAACTGAAGCTTTCTTT CASSLQPVGGTEAFF - TRBJ1-1 - TRBV7-2
TGTGCCAGCAGCTTAGGGGGGAACAGGCGGAGCTCCTACGAGCAGTACTTC CASSLGGNRRSSYEQYF - TRBJ2-7 - TRBV7-8
TGTGCCAGCAGCTTAGGGATTATGACGACCAATGAGCAGTTCTTC CASSLGIMTTNEQFF - TRBJ2-1 few TRBV7-6
TGTGCCAGCAGTTACCTTTCTTGGGCCTCCACAGATACGCAGTATTTT CASSYLSWASTDTQYF - TRBJ2-3 - TRBV6-2/TRBV6-3
TGTGCCAGCAGTTACACCCAGGGAGGTTATGGCTACACCTTC CASSYTQGGYGYTF - TRBJ1-2 - TRBV6-5
TGTGCCAGCAGCTTTACTGGACAGTGGAGCTCCTACGAGCAGTACTTC CASSFTGQWSSYEQYF - TRBJ2-7 - TRBV7-8
TGCGCCAGCAGCCGGGAGGGGGGTCTGGGGAACACTGAAGCTTTCTTT CASSREGGLGNTEAFF - TRBJ1-1 - TRBV4-3
TGTGCCAGCAGCGTCCCTAGCGGGAGCTCCTACAATGAGCAGTTCTTC CASSVPSGSSYNEQFF TRBD2 TRBJ2-1 - TRBV7-9
TGTGCCAGCAGCCCCCTAGCTGGGATCGGGGAGCTGTTTTTT CASSPLAGIGELFF - TRBJ2-2 - TRBV11-1
TGTGCCAGCAGCGCCCGGACAGGGCGCGAGACCCAGTACTTC CASSARTGRETQYF TRBD1 TRBJ2-5 few TRBV7-6
TGCGCCAGCAGCCGGTGGGACAGCGTAACCTACAATGAGCAGTTCTTC CASSRWDSVTYNEQFF TRBD1 TRBJ2-1 few TRBV4-3
TGTGCCACCAGCAAAAGTCAAGACCCTGGAAACACCATATATTTT CATSKSQDPGNTIYF - TRBJ1-3 few TRBV15
TGTGCTAGCAGCGGCAGGTTGTTGGGCGGGCAAGAGACCCAGTACTTC CASSGRLLGGQETQYF - TRBJ2-5 - TRBV7-7
TGTGCCACCACTTATCGTGGGACTGAGCAGTTCTTC CATTYRGTEQFF - TRBJ2-1 - TRBV6-5
TGTGCCAGCAGTAGCCCTAGCGGGTCCACAGATACGCAGTATTTT CASSSPSGSTDTQYF TRBD2 TRBJ2-3 - TRBV28
TGCAGTGCTAGCCCCGTCGATGAGCAGTTCTTC CSASPVDEQFF - TRBJ2-1 - TRBV20-1
TGTGCCAGCCGGGACGTCTCTGGGGCTGAAGCTTTCTTT CASRDVSGAEAFF - TRBJ1-1 - TRBV7-9
TGCGCCAGCAGCCAAGGGCGGCTGAACACTGAAGCTTTCTTT CASSQGRLNTEAFF - TRBJ1-1 many TRBV4-1
TGCGCCAGCAGCTTACTAGCGGGAGGTGGGCACGGAGATACGCAGTATTTT CASSLLAGGGHGDTQYF TRBD2 TRBJ2-3 many TRBV5-1
TGTGCCAGCAGAGAGCCGGGGGGCCACTACGAGCAGTACTTC CASREPGGHYEQYF - TRBJ2-7 few TRBV5-5
TGTGCCAGCAGCTTAGATCTCGCCGTCAGCCAGGGGGCCCAGTACTTC CASSLDLAVSQGAQYF TRBD1 TRBJ2-5 - TRBV11-2